Listed here are 18 T cell receptor beta chains from one sample, sequenced in a study of T cell responses to AZD1222 COVID-19 vaccine. This table comes from immunoSEQ multiplex PCR, and its TCRdb copy is limited to in-frame clones, with some not included. The table has 54,000 or so clones, 70% to 90% seen once. This sample comprised peripheral blood, obtained on day 0 of AZD1222 vaccination. Every receptor here comes from an adult in good health.

DNA for the CDR3: TGTGCCACCAGTGATTTGCGACAGGGGGGTACTGAAGCTTTCTTT. Its translation: CATSDLRQGGTEAFF. The chain has TRBV24-1 and TRBJ1-1; 9 bases map to TRBD1. Germline V gene sequence: CDR1 KGHDR, CDR2 SFDVKD. Germline trimming cut 0 bases from V and 5 bases from J; bases unmatched to any gene: 3. This CDR3 comprises 15 residues.

The chain recombines TRBV6-6 with TRBJ1-5; 7 bases fit TRBD1. Trimming at V came to 6 bases and at J to 6 bases, leaving 2 bases not matched to a gene. Germline V lookup: CDR1 MNHNY, CDR2 SVGAGI (reference sequence). The CDR3 sequence is 12 residues long. Written as DNA, the CDR3 is TGTGCCAGCAGACAGGGGTCTCAGCCCCAGCATTTT. Translating it yields CASRQGSQPQHF.

This clone came up a few times. CDR3 nucleotides: TGTGCCAGTAGTCTAACCGGGACAGACTATGGCTACACCTTC. Translation: CASSLTGTDYGYTF. V gene TRBV19 combines with J gene TRBJ1-2, with TRBD1 matching over 7 bases. The CDR3 spans 14 residues. Germline V gene lookup returns CDR1 LNHDA and CDR2 SQIVND (reference sequence). V gave up 5 bases and J gave up 3 bases; unmatched junction bases: 6.

This sequence joins TRBV19 and TRBJ1-2; TRBD1 matches 9 bases. CDR1 is LNHDA, CDR2 SQIVND, per germline (reference sequence). CDR3 length equals 15 residues. J lost 3 bases, V lost 6 bases, and 8 bases had no gene match. CDR3 nucleotides: TGTGCCAGTAGGCCGGGGACAGGGAAAGACTATGGCTACACCTTC. It is translated as CASRPGTGKDYGYTF.

This rearrangement joins TRBV28 to TRBJ2-5; 8 bases fit TRBD1. CDR3 length equals 15 residues. Germline V gene lookup returns CDR1 MDHEN and CDR2 SYDVKM. Unmatched junction bases numbered 6, after V lost 5 bases and J lost 1 base. The CDR3 sequence: CASSGAGTGQETQYF. DNA for the CDR3: TGTGCCAGCAGTGGAGCCGGGACAGGCCAAGAGACCCAGTACTTC.

The rearrangement uses TRBV7-3 and TRBJ2-5; 8 positions match TRBD2. Per the germline V gene, CDR1 is SGHTA and CDR2 is FQGTGA. The CDR3 length is 15 residues. The V gene end was trimmed by 2 bases and the J gene end by 4 bases; junction bases not matched to a gene: 6. For the CDR3, the DNA is TGTGCCAGCAGCTTACAAGCGGGGGCCGGAGAGACCCAGTACTTC. It translates to CASSLQAGAGETQYF. Combining the CDR3 with reference TRBV7-3 and TRBJ2-5 gives the whole variable domain GAGVSQTPSNKVTEKGKYVELRCDPISGHTALYWYRQSLGQGPEFLIYFQGTGAADDSGLPNDRFFAVRPEGSVSTLKIQRTERGDSAVYLCASSLQAGAGETQYFGPGTRLLVL.

The chain joins TRBV27 to TRBJ2-7, with unresolved D. CDR3 length equals 13 residues. Trimming pared 5 bases from V and 7 bases from J, leaving 15 bases between. The germline CDR1 and CDR2 sequences are MNHEY and SMNVEV (reference sequence). The CDR3 sequence: CASSQTRRTEQYF. CDR3 sequence (DNA): TGTGCCAGCAGTCAGACGAGACGTACTGAGCAGTACTTC.

The chain uses TRBV6-5 and TRBJ1-1, with D unclear. The V gene's germline CDR1 is MNHEY and CDR2 SVGAGI. V was trimmed by 6 bases and J by 3 bases, leaving 17 bases between them. CDR3 length: 15 amino acids. The CDR3 spells CASRMKKRGHTEAFF. As DNA, the CDR3 is TGTGCCAGCAGGATGAAGAAGAGAGGGCACACTGAAGCTTTCTTT.

The chain is built from TRBV10-3 and TRBJ2-2, with TRBD1 matching over 8 bases. Germline CDR1 reads ENHRY; CDR2 reads SYGVKD. After removal of 0 bases from V and 1 base from J, the junction contained 7 bases not matched to a gene. The CDR3 has 18 residues. Written as DNA, the CDR3 is TGTGCCATCAGTGAGTCGACAGGGGACAGCTTGAACACCGGGGAGCTGTTTTTT. This gives the protein CAISESTGDSLNTGELFF.

This clone has more than one count but fewer than ten. This chain connects TRBV6-5 to TRBJ1-3, with D perhaps TRBD1 (6 bases). Germline-derived CDR1 and CDR2 are MNHEY and SVGAGI. Trimming removed 2 bases at V and 4 bases at J, with 12 bases between. There are 15 residues in the CDR3. CDR3 DNA: TGTGCCAGCAGTTACATGGGGACACTCGGAAACACCATATATTTT. It specifies CASSYMGTLGNTIYF.

The chain carries TRBV13 and TRBJ1-1; the D gene is possibly TRBD1 (6 bases). Germline CDR1 PRHDT, CDR2 FYEKMQ (reference sequence). The CDR3 runs 15 residues. Between the trimmed V and J ends, which lost 3 bases and 5 bases, there was a span of 16 bases. For the CDR3, the DNA is TGTGCCAGCAGCTTCCTGACAGGCCAGGGGACTGAAGCTTTCTTT. It translates to CASSFLTGQGTEAFF.

For the CDR3, the DNA is TGTGCCAGCAGCTCGGGGGTTCTGAACACTGAAGCTTTCTTT. Encoded protein: CASSSGVLNTEAFF. This rearrangement joins TRBV5-4 to TRBJ1-1, with a possible D match to TRBD1 (5 bases). CDR3 size: 14 residues. V lost 3 bases and J 0 bases, leaving 9 bases between the germline ends. Germline V gene sequence: CDR1 SGHNT, CDR2 YYREEE (reference sequence).

The V call is TRBV5-5, the J call TRBJ2-3; D is unclear. Deletions cut 0 bases from V and 4 bases from J, with 9 bases between. CDR1 is SGHKS, CDR2 YYEKEE, per germline (reference sequence). This CDR3 contains 14 residues. The CDR3 sequence: CASSLDRFADTQYF. The CDR3 nucleotides read TGTGCCAGCAGCTTGGACCGATTCGCAGATACGCAGTATTTT. Variable domain in full (rest from reference TRBV5-5 and TRBJ2-3): DAGVTQSPTHLIKTRGQQVTLRCSPISGHKSVSWYQQVLGQGPQFIFQYYEKEERGRGNFPDRFSARQFPNYSSELNVNALLLGDSALYLCASSLDRFADTQYFGPGTRLTVL.

The rearrangement uses TRBV5-6 and TRBJ1-2; D unclear. CDR1 is SGHDT and CDR2 is YYEEEE in the germline V gene. Trimming pared 3 bases from V and 4 bases from J, leaving 10 bases between. This CDR3 is built from 13 residues. DNA of the CDR3: TGTGCCAGCAGCTCCGGTCTTGGCTATGGCTACACCTTC. As protein: CASSSGLGYGYTF.

V gene TRBV6-1 combines with J gene TRBJ1-2; 7 positions agree with TRBD1. Germline CDR1 MNHNS, CDR2 SASEGT. V shed 1 base, J shed 1 base, and the junction held 3 bases outside the gene matches. There are 15 residues in the CDR3. CDR3 DNA: TGTGCCAGCAGTGAAGGGGGACAGAATAACTATGGCTACACCTTC. Its protein is CASSEGGQNNYGYTF.

The CDR3 sequence is CASSHSQGWTGELFF. DNA of the CDR3: TGCGCCAGCAGCCATTCTCAGGGTTGGACCGGGGAGCTGTTTTTT. This rearrangement joins TRBV4-1 to TRBJ2-2; D may be TRBD1 (5 bases). V lost 3 bases to trimming and J lost 5 bases, with 13 bases between them. Germline loops: CDR1 MGHRA, CDR2 YSYEKL. The CDR3 consists of 15 residues.

J is TRBJ2-5 and V is TRBV27, with D perhaps TRBD1 or TRBD2 (5 bases each). Germline V gene data show CDR1 as MNHEY and CDR2 as SMNVEV (reference sequence). The CDR3 covers 14 residues. V lost 3 bases and J 5 bases, leaving 13 bases between the germline ends. CDR3 sequence reads: CASSFGALGETQYF. CDR3 coding DNA: TGTGCCAGCAGTTTCGGGGCTCTTGGCGAGACCCAGTACTTC.

V gene TRBV6-5 combines with J gene TRBJ2-7, with D tentatively TRBD1 (6 bases). V lost 4 bases and J 2 bases, leaving 12 bases between the germline ends. The CDR3 is made up of 14 amino acids. Germline-derived CDR1 and CDR2 are MNHEY and SVGAGI. CDR3 in amino acids: CASSSSGGPYEQYF. DNA of the CDR3: TGTGCCAGCAGTTCTTCTGGGGGCCCCTACGAGCAGTACTTC.